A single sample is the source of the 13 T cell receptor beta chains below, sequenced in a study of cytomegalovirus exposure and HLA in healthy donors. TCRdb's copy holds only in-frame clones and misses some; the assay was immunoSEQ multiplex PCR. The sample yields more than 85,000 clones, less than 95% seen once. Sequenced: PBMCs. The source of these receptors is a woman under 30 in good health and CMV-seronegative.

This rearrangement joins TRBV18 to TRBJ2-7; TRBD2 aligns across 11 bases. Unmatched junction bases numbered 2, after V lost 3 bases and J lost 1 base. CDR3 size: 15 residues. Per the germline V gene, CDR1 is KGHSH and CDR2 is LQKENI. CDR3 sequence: CASSPSSGGSYEQYF. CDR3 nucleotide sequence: TGTGCCAGCTCACCGTCTAGCGGGGGGTCCTACGAGCAGTACTTC.

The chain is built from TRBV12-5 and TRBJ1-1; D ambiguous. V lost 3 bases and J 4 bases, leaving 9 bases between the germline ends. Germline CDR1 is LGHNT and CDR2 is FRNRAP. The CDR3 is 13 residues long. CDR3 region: CASGLRVGTEAFF. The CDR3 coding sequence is TGTGCTAGTGGTTTACGGGTTGGCACTGAAGCTTTCTTT.

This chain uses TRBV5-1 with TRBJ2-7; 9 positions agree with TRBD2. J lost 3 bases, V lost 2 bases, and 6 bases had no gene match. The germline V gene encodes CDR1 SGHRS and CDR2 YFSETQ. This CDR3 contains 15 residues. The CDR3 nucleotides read TGCGCCAGCAGCTTATTAGCGGGGGCAGGCTACGAGCAGTACTTC. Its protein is CASSLLAGAGYEQYF.

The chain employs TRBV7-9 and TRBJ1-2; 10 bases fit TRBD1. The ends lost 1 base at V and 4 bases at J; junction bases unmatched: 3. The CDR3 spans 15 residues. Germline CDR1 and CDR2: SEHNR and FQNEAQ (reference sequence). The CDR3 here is CASSLGGQGRYGYTF. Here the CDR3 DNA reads TGTGCCAGCAGCTTAGGGGGACAGGGGCGCTATGGCTACACCTTC.

CDR3 coding DNA: TGTGCCAGCAGCCTGCCCTGGGGAGCGGGGTTGGGGTTGGGGTACGAGCAGTACTTC. Translating it yields CASSLPWGAGLGLGYEQYF. The chain carries TRBV7-2 and TRBJ2-7; TRBD2 agrees at 7 bases. The CDR3 length is 19 residues. Germline CDR1 SGHTA, CDR2 FQGNSA. Losses at the gene ends were 5 bases for V and 4 bases for J; bases not matched to a gene: 23.

For the CDR3, the DNA is TGTGCCAGTAGCTTAACGACAGGGGCCACTGAAGCTTTCTTT. The encoded protein is CASSLTTGATEAFF. J is TRBJ1-1 and V is TRBV19, with 8 bases fitting TRBD1. The germline V gene encodes CDR1 LNHDA and CDR2 SQIVND (reference sequence). CDR3 length equals 14 residues. The junction had 7 bases not matched to a gene; V was cut back by 6 bases and J by 4 bases.

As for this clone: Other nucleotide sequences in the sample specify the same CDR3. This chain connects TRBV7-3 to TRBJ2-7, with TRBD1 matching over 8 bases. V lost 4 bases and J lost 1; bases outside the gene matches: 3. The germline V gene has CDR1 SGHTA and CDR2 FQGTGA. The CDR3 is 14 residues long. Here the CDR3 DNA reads TGTGCCAGCAGCTCCGGACAGGGTTCCTACGAGCAGTACTTC. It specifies CASSSGQGSYEQYF.

This chain's CDR3 is CASIDGGARGQGYTF. Written as DNA, the CDR3 is TGTGCCAGCATTGATGGGGGAGCGAGGGGGCAAGGCTACACCTTC. This chain connects TRBV6-1 to TRBJ1-2, with 7 positions matching TRBD1. Looked up from germline, CDR1 is MNHNS and CDR2 is SASEGT. The CDR3 contains 15 residues. The V segment lost 7 bases and the J segment 8 bases; nucleotides outside the gene matches: 16.

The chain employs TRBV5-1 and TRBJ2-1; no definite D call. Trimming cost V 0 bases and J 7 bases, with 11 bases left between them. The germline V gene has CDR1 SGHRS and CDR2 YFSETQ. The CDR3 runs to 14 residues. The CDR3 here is CASSLVAPTNEQFF. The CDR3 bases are TGCGCCAGCAGCTTGGTAGCCCCGACTAATGAGCAGTTCTTC.

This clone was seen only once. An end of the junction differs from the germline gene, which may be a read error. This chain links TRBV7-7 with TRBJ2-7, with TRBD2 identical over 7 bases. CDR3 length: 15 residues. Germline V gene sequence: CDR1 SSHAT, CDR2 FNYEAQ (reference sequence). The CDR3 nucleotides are TGTGCTAGCAGCCCAGGTGGGACTACATTTTACGAGCAGTACTTC. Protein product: CASSPGGTTFYEQYF. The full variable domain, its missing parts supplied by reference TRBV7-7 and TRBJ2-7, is GAGVSQSPRYKVTKRGQDVTLRCDPISSHATLYWYQQALGQGPEFLTYFNYEAQPDKSGLPSDRFSAERPEGSISTLTIQRTEQRDSAMYRCASSPGGTTFYEQYFGPGTRLTVT.

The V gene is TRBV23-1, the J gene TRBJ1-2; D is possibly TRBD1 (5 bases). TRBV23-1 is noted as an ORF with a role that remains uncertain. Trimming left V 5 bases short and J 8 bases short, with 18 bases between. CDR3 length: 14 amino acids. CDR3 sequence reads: CASSYPSGTAGYTF. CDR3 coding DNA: TGCGCCAGCAGTTATCCTTCCGGGACTGCAGGCTACACCTTC.

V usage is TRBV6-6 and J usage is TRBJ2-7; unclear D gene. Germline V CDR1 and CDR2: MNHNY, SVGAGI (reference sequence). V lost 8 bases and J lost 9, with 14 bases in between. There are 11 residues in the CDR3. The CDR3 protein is CASGSLSGQYF. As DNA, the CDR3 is TGTGCCAGCGGCTCCTTAAGTGGGCAGTACTTC.

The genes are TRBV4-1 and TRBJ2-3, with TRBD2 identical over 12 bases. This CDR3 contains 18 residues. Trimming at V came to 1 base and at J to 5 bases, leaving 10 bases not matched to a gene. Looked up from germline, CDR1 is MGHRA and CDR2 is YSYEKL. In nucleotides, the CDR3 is TGCGCCAGCAGCCAAGGACTCCCGGGACTAGCGGGCGGAGATACGCAGTATTTT. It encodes CASSQGLPGLAGGDTQYF.